This TCR beta chain was retrieved from a study of cytomegalovirus exposure and HLA in healthy donors. Study observations and caveats: In a later analysis, DRB1 alleles had the most associated TCRs; HLA-C alleles the fewest.

The PCR used 60 Vbeta and 13 Jbeta primers. The assay was immunoSEQ multiplex PCR, and TCRdb's table has in-frame clones only and misses some. The profile shows 150,000 to 200,000 clones, 65% to 90% of them singletons. Note on this clone: Antigen unknown.

The V gene's germline CDR1 is LNHDA and CDR2 SQIVND (reference sequence). The CDR3 covers 16 residues. After removal of 1 base from V and 6 bases from J, the junction contained 9 bases not matched to a gene. The chain is built from TRBV19 and TRBJ2-3; TRBD1 matches at 8 bases. The sequenced material came from PBMCs. The receptor's source is a man in his forties in good health and CMV-seropositive. In DNA, the CDR3 is TGTGCCAGTAGTATAGTAGGGGCAGGGGGCGCGGATACGCAGTATTTT. Amino acids: CASSIVGAGGADTQYF. The complete variable domain, with remaining parts taken from reference TRBV19 and TRBJ2-3, reads DGGITQSPKYLFRKEGQNVTLSCEQNLNHDAMYWYRQDPGQGLRLIYYSQIVNDFQKGDIAEGYSVSREKKESFPLTVTSAQKNPTAFYLCASSIVGAGGADTQYFGPGTRLTVL.